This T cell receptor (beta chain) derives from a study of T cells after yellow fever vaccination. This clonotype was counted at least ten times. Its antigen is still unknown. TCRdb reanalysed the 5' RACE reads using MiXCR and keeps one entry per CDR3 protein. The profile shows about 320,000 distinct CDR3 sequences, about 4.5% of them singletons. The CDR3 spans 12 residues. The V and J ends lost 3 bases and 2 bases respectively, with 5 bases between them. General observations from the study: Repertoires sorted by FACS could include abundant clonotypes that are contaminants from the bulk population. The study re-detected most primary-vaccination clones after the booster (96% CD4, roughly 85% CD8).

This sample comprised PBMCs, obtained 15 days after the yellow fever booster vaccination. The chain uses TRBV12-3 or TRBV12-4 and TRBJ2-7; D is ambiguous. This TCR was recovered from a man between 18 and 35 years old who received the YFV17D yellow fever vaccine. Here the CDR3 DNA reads TGTGCCAGCAGTTTGACCGCCTACGAGCAGTACTTC. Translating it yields CASSLTAYEQYF.